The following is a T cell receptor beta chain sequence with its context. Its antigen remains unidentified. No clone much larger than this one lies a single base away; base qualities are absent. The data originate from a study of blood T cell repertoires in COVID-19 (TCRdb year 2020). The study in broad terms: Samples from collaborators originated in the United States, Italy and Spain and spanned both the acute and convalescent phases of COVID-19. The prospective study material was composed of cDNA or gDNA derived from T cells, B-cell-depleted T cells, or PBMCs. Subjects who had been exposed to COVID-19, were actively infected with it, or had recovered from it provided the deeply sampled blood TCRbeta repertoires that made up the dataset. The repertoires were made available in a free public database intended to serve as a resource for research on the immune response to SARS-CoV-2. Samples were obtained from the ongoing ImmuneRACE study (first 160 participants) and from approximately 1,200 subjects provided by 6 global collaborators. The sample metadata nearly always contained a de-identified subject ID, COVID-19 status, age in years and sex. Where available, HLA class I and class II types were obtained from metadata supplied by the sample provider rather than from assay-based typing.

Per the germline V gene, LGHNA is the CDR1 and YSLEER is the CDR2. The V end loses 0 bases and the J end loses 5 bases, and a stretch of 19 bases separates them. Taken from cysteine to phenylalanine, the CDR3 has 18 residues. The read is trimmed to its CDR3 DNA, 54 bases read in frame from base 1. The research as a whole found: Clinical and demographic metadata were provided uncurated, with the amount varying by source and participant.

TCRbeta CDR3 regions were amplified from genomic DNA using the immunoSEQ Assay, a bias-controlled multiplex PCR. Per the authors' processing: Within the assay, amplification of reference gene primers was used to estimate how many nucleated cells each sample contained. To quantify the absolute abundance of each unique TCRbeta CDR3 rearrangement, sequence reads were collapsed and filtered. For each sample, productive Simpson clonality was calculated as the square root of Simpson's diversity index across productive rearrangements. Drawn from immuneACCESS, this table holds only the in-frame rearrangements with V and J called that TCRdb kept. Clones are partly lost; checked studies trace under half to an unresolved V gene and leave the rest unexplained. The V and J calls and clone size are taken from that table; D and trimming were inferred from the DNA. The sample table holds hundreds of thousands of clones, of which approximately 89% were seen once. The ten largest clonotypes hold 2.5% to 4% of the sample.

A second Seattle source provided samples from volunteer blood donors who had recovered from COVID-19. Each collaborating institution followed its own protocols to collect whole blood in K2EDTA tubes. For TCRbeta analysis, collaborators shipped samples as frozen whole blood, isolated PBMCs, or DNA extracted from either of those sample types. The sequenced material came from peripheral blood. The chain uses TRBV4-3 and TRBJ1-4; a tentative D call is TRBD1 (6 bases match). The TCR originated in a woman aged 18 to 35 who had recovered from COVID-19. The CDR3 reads CASSQDQGGGHPNEKLFF. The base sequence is TGCGCCAGCAGCCAAGATCAGGGCGGGGGACACCCGAATGAAAAACTGTTTTTT.